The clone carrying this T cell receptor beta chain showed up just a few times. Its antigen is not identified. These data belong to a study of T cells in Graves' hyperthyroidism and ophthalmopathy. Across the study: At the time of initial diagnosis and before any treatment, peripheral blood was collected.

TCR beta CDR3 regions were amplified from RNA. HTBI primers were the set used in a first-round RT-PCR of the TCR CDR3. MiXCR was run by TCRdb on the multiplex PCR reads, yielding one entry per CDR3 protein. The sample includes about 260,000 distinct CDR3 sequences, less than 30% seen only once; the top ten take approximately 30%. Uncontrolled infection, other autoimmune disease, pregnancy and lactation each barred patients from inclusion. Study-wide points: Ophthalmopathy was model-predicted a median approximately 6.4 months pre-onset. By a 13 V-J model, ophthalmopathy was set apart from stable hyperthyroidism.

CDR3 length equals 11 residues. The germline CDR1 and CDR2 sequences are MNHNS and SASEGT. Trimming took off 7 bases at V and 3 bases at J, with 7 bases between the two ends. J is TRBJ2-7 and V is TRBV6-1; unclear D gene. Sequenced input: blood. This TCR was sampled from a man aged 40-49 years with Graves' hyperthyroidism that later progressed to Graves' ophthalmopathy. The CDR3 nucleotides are TGTGCCAGCATGGGGAACTACGAGCAGTACTTC. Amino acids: CASMGNYEQYF.